The clone carrying this T cell receptor beta chain was detected many times. Its antigen is unknown. Study-wide points: Tumor memory CD4+ T cell TCR gene usage was found to cluster with blood and lymph node memory CD4+ cells and with lymph node naive CD4+ cells.

Full-length variable regions came from constant-region reverse primers plus semi-nested Nested Universal Primer A PCR. TCRdb reprocessed the 5' RACE reads via MiXCR and lists one record per CDR3 protein. The table lists about 54,000 distinct CDR3 sequences, roughly 18% of them singletons, with 2% to 2.5% in the top ten. The CDR3 contains 14 residues. J gave up 0 bases and V 7 bases, and 5 bases lay outside the gene matches. Germline V gene data show CDR1 as MNHEY and CDR2 as SVGAGI. Material for sequencing was naive CD4+ T cells sorted from blood. Subset noted: naive CD4+ T cells, CD4+CD45RA+CD25-. The receptor's source is a female donor with breast cancer. V is TRBV6-5 and J is TRBJ1-1, with 7 bases fitting TRBD1. This CDR3 is CASTGGTLNTEAFF. The DNA for the CDR3 is TGTGCCAGCACAGGGGGGACACTGAACACTGAAGCTTTCTTT.